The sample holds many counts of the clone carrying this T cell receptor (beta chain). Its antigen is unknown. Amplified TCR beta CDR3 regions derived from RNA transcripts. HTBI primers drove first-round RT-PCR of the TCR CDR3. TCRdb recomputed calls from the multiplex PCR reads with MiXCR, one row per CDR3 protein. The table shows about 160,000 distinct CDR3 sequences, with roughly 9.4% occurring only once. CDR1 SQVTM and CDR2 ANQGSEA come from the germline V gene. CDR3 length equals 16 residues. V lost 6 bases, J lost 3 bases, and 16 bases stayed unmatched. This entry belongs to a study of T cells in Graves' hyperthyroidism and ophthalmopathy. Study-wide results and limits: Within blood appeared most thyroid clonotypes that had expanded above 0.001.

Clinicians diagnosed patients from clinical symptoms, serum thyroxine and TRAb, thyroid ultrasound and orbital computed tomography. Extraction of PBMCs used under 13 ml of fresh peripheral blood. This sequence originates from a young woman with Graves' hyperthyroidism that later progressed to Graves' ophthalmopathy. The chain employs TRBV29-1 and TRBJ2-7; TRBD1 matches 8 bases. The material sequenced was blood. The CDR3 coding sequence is TGCAGCGTGGGGTTGACGGACAGGGTTGCAGGCTACGAGCAGTACTTC. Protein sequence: CSVGLTDRVAGYEQYF.